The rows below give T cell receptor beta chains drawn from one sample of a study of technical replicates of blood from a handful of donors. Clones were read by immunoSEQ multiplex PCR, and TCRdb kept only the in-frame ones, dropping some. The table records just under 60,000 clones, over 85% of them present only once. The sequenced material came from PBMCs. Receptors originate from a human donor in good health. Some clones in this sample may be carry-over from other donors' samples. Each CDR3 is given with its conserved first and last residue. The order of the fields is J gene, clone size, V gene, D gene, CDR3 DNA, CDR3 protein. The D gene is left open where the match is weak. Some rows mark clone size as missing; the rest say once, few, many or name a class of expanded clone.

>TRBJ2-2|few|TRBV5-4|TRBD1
TGTGCCAGCACGTTGACAGGGCCCGTAGTTACCGGGGAGCTGTTTTTT
CASTLTGPVVTGELFF
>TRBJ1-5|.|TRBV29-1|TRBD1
TGCAGCGGAGGACAGGAGAATCAGCCCCAGCATTTT
CSGGQENQPQHF
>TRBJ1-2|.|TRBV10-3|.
TGTGCCATCAAAAAGGATGCTGTACGGGGGGCGGACTATGGCTACACCTTC
CAIKKDAVRGADYGYTF
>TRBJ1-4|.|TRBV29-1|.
TGCAGCGTTGAAGAAAGCGACGAAAAACTGTTTTTT
CSVEESDEKLFF
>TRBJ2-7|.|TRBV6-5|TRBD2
TGTGCCAGCAGAGGTAGCGGGAGCGGCGAGCAGTACTTC
CASRGSGSGEQYF
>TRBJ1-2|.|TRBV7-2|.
TGTGCCAGCAGCCAGGGAACTAACTATGGCTACACCTTC
CASSQGTNYGYTF
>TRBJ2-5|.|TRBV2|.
TGTGCCAGTAACTCCTTCCTGATTGAAGAGACCCAGTACTTC
CASNSFLIEETQYF
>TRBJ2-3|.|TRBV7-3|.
TGTGCCAGCAGCTTAATTATGGAGGATACGCAGTATTTT
CASSLIMEDTQYF
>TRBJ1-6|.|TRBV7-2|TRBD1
TGTGCCAGCACGGACAGGGATTGGTCACCCCTCCACTTT
CASTDRDWSPLHF
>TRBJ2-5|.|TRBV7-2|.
TGTGCCAGCAGCTTTAGAGAAGAGACCCAGTACTTC
CASSFREETQYF
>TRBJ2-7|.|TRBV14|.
TGTGCCAGCAGCCAAGCGTTTGTGCGTTCCGAGCAGTACTTC
CASSQAFVRSEQYF
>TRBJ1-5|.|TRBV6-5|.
TGTGCCAGCAGTTACAGGGGTGCCAATCAGCCCCAGCATTTT
CASSYRGANQPQHF
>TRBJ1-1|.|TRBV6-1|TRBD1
TGTGCCAGCAGTCCGGGACAGGGTATGAACACTGAAGCTTTCTTT
CASSPGQGMNTEAFF
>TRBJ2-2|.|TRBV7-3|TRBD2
TGTGCCAGCAGCTTAACGAATAGCCCGGGAGGGACCGGGGAGCTGTTTTTT
CASSLTNSPGGTGELFF
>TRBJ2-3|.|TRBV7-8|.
TGTGCCAGCAGCCAATCGTCTGCGGGGCCCGCGGATACGCAGTATTTT
CASSQSSAGPADTQYF
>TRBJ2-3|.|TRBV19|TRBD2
TGTGCCAGTAGCCGGGGACTAGGGCGGACAGATACGCAGTATTTT
CASSRGLGRTDTQYF
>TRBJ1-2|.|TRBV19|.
TGTGCCAGTAGTCTCCAGCGGAACTATGGCTACACCTTC
CASSLQRNYGYTF
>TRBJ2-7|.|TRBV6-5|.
TGTGCCAGCAGTTCCCTCGGAGGACTCGGCGAGCAGTACTTC
CASSSLGGLGEQYF
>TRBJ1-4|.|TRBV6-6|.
TGTGCCAGCAGGGGGGGAATGGGTGCTAATGAAAAACTGTTTTTT
CASRGGMGANEKLFF
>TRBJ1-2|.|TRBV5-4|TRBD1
TGTGCCAGCAGTCGGACAGGGGGCGGGAATGGCTACACCTTC
CASSRTGGGNGYTF
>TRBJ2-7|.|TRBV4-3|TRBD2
TGCGCCAGCAGCCAAGGGGGGGGACTGAACTACGAGCAGTACTTC
CASSQGGGLNYEQYF
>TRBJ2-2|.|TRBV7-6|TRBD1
TGTGCCAGCAGCAAAGACAGGGAGAACACCGGGGAGCTGTTTTTT
CASSKDRENTGELFF
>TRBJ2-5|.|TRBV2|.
TGTGCCAGCAGTGATGGCAGGGGTGGGGAGACCCAGTACTTC
CASSDGRGGETQYF
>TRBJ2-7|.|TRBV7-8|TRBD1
TGTGCCAGCAGATCCAGGGACAGGGGGCGTCATGTATCCTACGAGCAGTACTTC
CASRSRDRGRHVSYEQYF
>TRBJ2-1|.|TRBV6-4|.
TGTGCCAGCAGTGAGGCTGGAGGCTCCTACAATGAGCAGTTCTTC
CASSEAGGSYNEQFF
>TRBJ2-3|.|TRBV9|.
TGTGCCAGCAGCGTAGACGGGGGAAGCACAGATACGCAGTATTTT
CASSVDGGSTDTQYF
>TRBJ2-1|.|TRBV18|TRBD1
TGTGCCAGCTCACCCGGGACAGGGGGTAACAATGAGCAGTTCTTC
CASSPGTGGNNEQFF
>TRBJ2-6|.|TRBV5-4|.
TGTGCCAGCAGGATGCGTCCCCCGGGCAGGGACTCTGGGGCCAACGTCCTGACTTTC
CASRMRPPGRDSGANVLTF
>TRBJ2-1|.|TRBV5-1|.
TGCGCCAGCAGCTTGGACAGACGGGAGCAGTTCTTC
CASSLDRREQFF